A selection of T cell receptor beta chains follows, all from one sample in a study. TCRdb re-derived calls from the 5' RACE reads in MiXCR, one entry per CDR3 protein. Found here are tens of thousands of distinct CDR3 sequences, 20% to 25% of them singletons; the top ten hold over 2.5%. The sample was memory CD4+ T cells sorted from a lymph node. The receptors derive from a female donor with breast cancer. The CDR3 runs from the conserved cysteine through the conserved F or W. The D gene is left open where the match is weak. Size tells how often a clone was seen (once, few, many) or the class of an expanded clone, and some rows leave it out.

V	J	D	size	CDR3	DNA
TRBV7-9	TRBJ1-1	-	-	CASSALTGGTEAFF	TGTGCCAGCAGCGCACTCACGGGAGGGACTGAAGCTTTCTTT
TRBV6-2/TRBV6-3	TRBJ2-7	-	many	CASSLAGQGSYEQYF	TGTGCCAGCAGTCTAGCGGGACAGGGCTCCTACGAGCAGTACTTC
TRBV5-1	TRBJ2-1	-	-	CASSGTGGSEQFF	TGCGCCAGCAGCGGAACAGGTGGCAGTGAGCAGTTCTTC
TRBV7-2	TRBJ2-7	TRBD1	-	CASSSGTGTYKQYF	TGTGCCAGCAGCTCCGGGACAGGGACCTACAAGCAGTACTTC
TRBV11-3	TRBJ2-3	TRBD2	few	CASSSPGGGARDTQYF	TGTGCCAGCAGCTCCCCCGGCGGGGGGGCCAGAGATACGCAGTATTTT
TRBV4-2	TRBJ1-1	TRBD1	few	CASSQVGQGDTEAFF	TGTGCCAGCAGCCAAGTTGGACAGGGGGACACTGAAGCTTTCTTT
TRBV24-1	TRBJ1-5	-	few	CATSEVGNQPQHF	TGTGCCACCAGTGAGGTTGGCAATCAGCCCCAGCATTTT
TRBV2	TRBJ2-5	TRBD1	-	CASSPRDSRKETQYF	TGTGCCAGCAGCCCCCGGGACAGTAGAAAAGAGACCCAGTACTTC
TRBV19	TRBJ1-1	TRBD1	few	CASLRDRLNTEAFF	TGTGCCAGCCTCCGGGACAGGCTGAACACTGAAGCTTTCTTT
TRBV7-6	TRBJ2-5	-	many	CASSALASETQYF	TGTGCCAGCAGCGCTCTAGCGTCCGAGACCCAGTACTTC
TRBV7-1	TRBJ2-3	-	many	CASSSGRAILTDTQYF	TGTGCCAGCAGCTCAGGGAGAGCGATCCTCACAGATACGCAGTATTTT
TRBV5-6	TRBJ2-1	TRBD2	-	CASSSPAGGPRAYNEQFF	TGTGCCAGCAGCTCCCCAGCGGGAGGGCCGCGCGCCTACAATGAGCAGTTCTTC
TRBV5-5	TRBJ1-1	-	-	CASSFRDTLNTEAFF	TGTGCCAGCAGCTTCCGGGACACTTTGAACACTGAAGCTTTCTTT
TRBV27	TRBJ2-5	-	few	CASSPDGFQETQYF	TGTGCCAGCAGCCCAGACGGGTTCCAAGAGACCCAGTACTTC
TRBV7-9	TRBJ2-7	-	-	CASSSSGGRVAQYF	TGTGCCAGCAGCTCCTCTGGAGGTAGAGTAGCGCAGTACTTC
TRBV7-9	TRBJ2-5	-	many	CASSRNQETQYF	TGTGCCAGCAGCCGGAACCAAGAGACCCAGTACTTC
TRBV11-3	TRBJ2-7	-	-	CASSLAGSDYEQYF	TGTGCCAGCAGCTTAGCAGGGAGCGACTACGAGCAGTACTTC
TRBV20-1	TRBJ2-5	TRBD2	-	CSAREPLAGVGETQYF	TGCAGTGCTAGAGAGCCCCTAGCGGGAGTAGGGGAGACCCAGTACTTC
TRBV5-1	TRBJ1-2	-	few	CASSLSGETGGYTF	TGCGCCAGCAGCTTGTCCGGGGAAACGGGCGGCTACACCTTC
TRBV7-2	TRBJ2-5	-	-	CASSLASAQETQYF	TGTGCCAGCAGCTTAGCCAGCGCACAAGAGACCCAGTACTTC